This T cell receptor beta chain was documented in a study of Graves' ophthalmopathy and Graves' hyperthyroidism. Whole-study findings and limits: Detection in blood was also observed for most expanded thyroid clonotypes above 0.001 frequency.

The germline CDR1 and CDR2 sequences are SGHTA and FQGNSA. V was trimmed by 4 bases and J by 2 bases, leaving 9 bases between them. CDR3 length: 13 residues. This clonotype appeared many times. What it binds is not known. As the template, RNA transcripts were used to amplify TCR beta CDR3 regions. Second-round multiplex PCR came after first-round RT-PCR with HTBI primers. TCRdb processed the multiplex PCR reads anew with MiXCR; each CDR3 protein has one entry. The sample includes over a million distinct CDR3 sequences, about 36% seen only once; the top ten take approximately 10%. The clonotype originates from an adult man with Graves' hyperthyroidism. The gene calls are TRBV7-2 and TRBJ2-7; the D call may be TRBD1 or TRBD2 (5 bases each). Sequencing was done on a sample of peripheral blood or thyroid tissue (not recorded which). In DNA, the CDR3 is TGTGCCAGCAGCTCAACGGGACCCTACGAGCAGTACTTC. This translates into CASSSTGPYEQYF. Combining the CDR3 with reference TRBV7-2 and TRBJ2-7 gives the whole variable domain GAGVSQSPSNKVTEKGKDVELRCDPISGHTALYWYRQSLGQGLEFLIYFQGNSAPDKSGLPSDRFSAERTGGSVSTLTIQRTQQEDSAVYLCASSSTGPYEQYFGPGTRLTVT.